This T cell receptor (beta chain) was retrieved from a study of T cell responses to AZD1222 COVID-19 vaccine. Clones were sequenced by immunoSEQ multiplex PCR, and TCRdb holds only the in-frame ones, with some missing. Of roughly 110,000 clones listed, under 95% are singletons. The CDR3 is 12 amino acids. V shed 6 bases and J shed 1 base, with 7 bases lying between them. Germline values: CDR1 SQVTM, CDR2 ANQGSEA. Sequences were derived from peripheral blood, sampled on day 0 of AZD1222 vaccination. V gene TRBV29-1 combines with J gene TRBJ2-1, with D hard to call. This TCR was sampled from an adult in good health. Written as DNA, the CDR3 is TGCAGCGTGCTTACGTCCTACAATGAGCAGTTCTTC. Translating gives CSVLTSYNEQFF.